The 14 T cell receptor beta chains listed next were all sequenced from one sample in a study of blood T cells in healthy people across ages. Alongside a J-beta primer mix, a sample-barcoded 5' primer served in a second PCR lasting roughly 7 to 11 cycles. Each CDR3 protein gets one entry after TCRdb re-called the 5' RACE reads with MiXCR. The sample lists around 1,000,000 distinct CDR3 sequences; about 25% were seen once. A further study also used this sample, focusing on T cells of mothers and their children.

Sequencing was carried out using blood. These receptors came from a girl aged 2 to 9 in good health.

This clonotype was recorded a few times. V usage is TRBV28 and J usage is TRBJ2-5; D uncertain. The J call is uncertain, as TRBJ2-1 better fits the DNA end. The CDR3 is 12 amino acids. The germline V gene has CDR1 MDHEN and CDR2 SYDVKM. CDR3 in DNA: TGTGCCAGCAGTTTATTAATGTGTGAGCAGTTCTTC. Translation gives CASSLLMCEQFF.

The rearrangement links TRBV7-9 to TRBJ2-3; 7 bases line up with TRBD1. The V gene end was trimmed by 1 base and the J gene end by 0 bases; junction bases not matched to a gene: 4. CDR3 length: 16 amino acids. Germline CDR1 SEHNR, CDR2 FQNEAQ (reference sequence). The CDR3 spells CASSLGSGQSTDTQYF. CDR3 nucleotides: TGTGCCAGCAGCTTAGGCTCGGGACAGAGCACAGATACGCAGTATTTT.

CDR3 DNA sequence: TGTGCCAGCAGCTGGACTAGCGGGGGGGCCGTGGCCGGGGAGCTGTTTTTT. Translating it yields CASSWTSGGAVAGELFF. The V and J genes are TRBV7-9 and TRBJ2-2; TRBD2 matches at 15 bases. Per germline, CDR1 SEHNR and CDR2 FQNEAQ (reference sequence). The V and J ends lost 4 bases and 6 bases, in that order; junction bases with no gene match: 6. CDR3 size: 17 residues.

This clonotype was seen a few times. This rearrangement joins TRBV7-2 to TRBJ1-3, with D maybe TRBD1 (5 bases). The CDR3 consists of 17 residues. The germline V and J ends were trimmed by 1 base and 4 bases, with 17 bases remaining between them. Per the germline V gene, CDR1 is SGHTA and CDR2 is FQGNSA. CDR3 sequence: CASSLENMGTPGNTIYF. The CDR3 DNA reads as TGTGCCAGCAGCTTAGAGAATATGGGGACTCCGGGAAACACCATATATTTT.

V and J are TRBV29-1 and TRBJ2-7; D is undetermined. With 4 bases removed from V and 6 bases from J, the gap between germline ends came to 22 bases. Looked up from germline, CDR1 is SQVTM and CDR2 is ANQGSEA. The CDR3 covers 15 residues. DNA for the CDR3: TGCAGCGTTGCCTCCCCCGGGTCCGCAGGCGGCGAGCAGTACTTC. Encoded protein: CSVASPGSAGGEQYF.

The V call is TRBV29-1, the J call TRBJ2-1; D call uncertain. The length of the CDR3 is 13 residues. Between the trimmed V and J ends, which lost 7 bases and 3 bases, there was a span of 13 bases. CDR1 SQVTM and CDR2 ANQGSEA come from the germline V gene. The CDR3 is CSATRVLYNEQFF. CDR3 DNA: TGCAGCGCCACACGGGTTCTCTACAATGAGCAGTTCTTC.

This clonotype was counted only a few times. J is TRBJ1-1 and V is TRBV12-3 or TRBV12-4, with D possibly TRBD1 on 5 matching bases. The length of the CDR3 is 14 residues. V was trimmed by 3 bases and J by 2 bases, leaving 10 bases between them. The CDR3 spells CASSFKQGNTEAFF. The CDR3 DNA is TGTGCCAGCAGTTTTAAGCAGGGAAACACTGAAGCTTTCTTT.

This rearrangement joins TRBV21-1 to TRBJ1-2. TRBV21-1 is a pseudogene segment. This CDR3 has 13 residues. As DNA, the CDR3 is TGTGCCAGCAGCGGACCGAGGACTACTGGCTACACCTTC. Its translation: CASSGPRTTGYTF.

The rearrangement joins TRBV5-1 to TRBJ2-5; TRBD1 might be the D (5 bases). The length of the CDR3 is 14 residues. The V gene lost 0 bases and the J gene lost 5 bases, with 11 bases spanning the gap. Germline CDR1 reads SGHRS; CDR2 reads YFSETQ. The CDR3: CASSLGGSGETQYF. The CDR3 DNA reads TGCGCCAGCAGCTTGGGGGGCTCCGGGGAGACCCAGTACTTC.

In nucleotides, the CDR3 is TGCGCCAGCAGCCAAATCAACCCAACCATAGTGGGAGTCTACGAGCAGTACTTC. Residues: CASSQINPTIVGVYEQYF. This chain links TRBV4-1 with TRBJ2-7, with a tentative D call TRBD2 (5 bases). Germline V CDR1 and CDR2: MGHRA, YSYEKL. The CDR3 has 18 amino acids. V dropped 2 bases and J dropped 3 bases, with 23 bases sitting between them.

This clonotype was counted only a few times. The genes are TRBV7-2 and TRBJ2-5; a weak D match, TRBD2 (6 bases). Per germline, CDR1 SGHTA and CDR2 FQGNSA. The CDR3 sequence is 15 residues long. V lost 2 bases to trimming and J lost 5 bases, with 15 bases between them. CDR3 protein: CASSLRLGGWETQYF. The CDR3 coding sequence is TGTGCCAGCAGCTTACGCCTAGGAGGGTGGGAGACCCAGTACTTC.

V gene TRBV6-5 combines with J gene TRBJ2-7, with D perhaps matching TRBD1 or TRBD2 (5 bases each). Trimming cost V 8 bases and J 5 bases, with 22 bases left between them. The CDR3 totals 15 residues. CDR1 is MNHEY and CDR2 is SVGAGI in the germline V gene. The CDR3 nucleotides read TGTGCCAGCCGGAAAGTTCGGGGCAAAGTTGACGAGCAGTACTTC. Translating it yields CASRKVRGKVDEQYF.

This sequence joins TRBV12-5 and TRBJ2-1; TRBD2 matches 9 bases. CDR3 length equals 17 residues. The ends lost 0 bases at V and 7 bases at J; junction bases unmatched: 10. Germline CDR1 is LGHNT and CDR2 is FRNRAP. The DNA for the CDR3 is TGTGCTAGTGGTTTGGTTATTGGCGGGGGGGAGGGAAATGAGCAGTTCTTC. Its protein product is CASGLVIGGGEGNEQFF. Full variable domain (remainder filled in from reference TRBV12-5 and TRBJ2-1): DARVTQTPRHKVTEMGQEVTMRCQPILGHNTVFWYRQTMMQGLELLAYFRNRAPLDDSGMPKDRFSAEMPDATLATLKIQPSEPRDSAVYFCASGLVIGGGEGNEQFFGPGTRLTVL.

V and J are TRBV28 and TRBJ2-5; unclear D gene. The J call may not be correct, given that the DNA end is closer to TRBJ2-1. There are 20 residues in the CDR3. Germline CDR1 is MDHEN and CDR2 is SYDVKM. The CDR3 DNA reads TGTGCCAGCAGCCCCCGCAAATGGTATAGAAGGGTCTCTACCTACAATGAGCAGTTCTTC. Protein: CASSPRKWYRRVSTYNEQFF.